This is a list of T cell receptor beta chains from one sample in a study of blood T cell repertoires in COVID-19. The assay was immunoSEQ multiplex PCR, and TCRdb's table has in-frame clones only and misses some. Altogether a few hundred thousand clones are present, 81% being singletons, with the ten largest covering under 1.2%. Sequenced sample: peripheral blood. The receptors here all came from a human donor with acute or convalescent COVID-19. The donor label of this sample is uncertain. The CDR3 runs from the conserved cysteine through the conserved F or W. Fields, in order: D gene, V gene, clone size, J gene, CDR3 DNA, CDR3 protein. D genes are given only for firm matches. Part of the rows lack a size; the others show once, few, many or a class for expanded clones.

TRBD1,TRBV4-2,-,TRBJ1-6,TGTGCCAGCAGCCTCCGGGGACAGAATTCACCCCTCCACTTT,CASSLRGQNSPLHF
-,TRBV6-1,-,TRBJ1-2,TGTGCCAGCAGTGGGCAACCCAAGGACTTAAACTATGGCTACACCTTC,CASSGQPKDLNYGYTF
TRBD2,TRBV7-9,-,TRBJ2-1,TGTGCCAGCAGCCGCCCCAGCGGGAGGTACAATGAGCAGTTCTTC,CASSRPSGRYNEQFF
-,TRBV28,few,TRBJ1-1,TGTGCCTTAAGGGCGGGGATGAACACTGAAGCTTTCTTT,CALRAGMNTEAFF
-,TRBV6-6,-,TRBJ1-5,TGTGCCAGCAGTTTTCTACAGGGTATTCAGCCCCAGCATTTT,CASSFLQGIQPQHF
-,TRBV27,-,TRBJ2-2,TGTGCCAGCAGGGGACGGGGGAGGACCGGGGAGCTGTTTTTT,CASRGRGRTGELFF
-,TRBV4-1,-,TRBJ1-5,TGCGCCAGCAGCCAAGACTCGTCAGGGTTCTATGATAGCAATCAGCCCCAGCATTTT,CASSQDSSGFYDSNQPQHF
-,TRBV6-1,once,TRBJ1-2,TGTGCCAGCAGTGAAGGAGGTGGAGTAGTACGTGGCTACACCTTC,CASSEGGGVVRGYTF
-,TRBV10-2,-,TRBJ2-7,TGCGCCAGCGTCGCGGATCCCTTGGGTGAGCAGTACTTC,CASVADPLGEQYF
-,TRBV11-2,-,TRBJ2-7,TGTGCCAGCAGCTTAGTCTTAAACGAGCAGTACTTC,CASSLVLNEQYF
-,TRBV4-1,-,TRBJ1-3,TGCGCCAGCAGCCAAGATGGCCTGGGGGCCTCTGGAAACACCATATATTTT,CASSQDGLGASGNTIYF
-,TRBV6-5,-,TRBJ2-7,TGTGCCAGCAGAAGCTCCGGGACTTCGTTTTACGAGCAGTACTTC,CASRSSGTSFYEQYF
TRBD2,TRBV15,-,TRBJ2-1,TGTGCCACCAGCAGAGATCTGGGGCAGCGGGAGGGCCGGGGAGATGAGCAGTTCTTC,CATSRDLGQREGRGDEQFF
TRBD1,TRBV28,-,TRBJ2-7,TGTGCCAGCAGTCACCACCGGGACAGACCCTACGAGCAGTACTTC,CASSHHRDRPYEQYF
-,TRBV3-1/TRBV3-2,-,TRBJ1-5,TGTGCCAGCGGTCTTTTAGGCAATCAGCCCCAGCATTTT,CASGLLGNQPQHF
-,TRBV27,-,TRBJ2-7,TGTGCCACCCGGGAAGCGGACTACGAGCAGTACTTC,CATREADYEQYF
TRBD1,TRBV18,-,TRBJ1-2,TGTGCCAGCTCACTCCTGAACAGGGGGGATGGCTACACCTTC,CASSLLNRGDGYTF
-,TRBV7-9,-,TRBJ2-1,TGTGCCAGCAGCTTAGGAACACAGGGCGATGAGCAGTTCTTC,CASSLGTQGDEQFF
-,TRBV27,once,TRBJ2-1,TGTGCCAGCAGTCTAGGTGGGAGCTTCTCCTACAATGAGCAGTTCTTC,CASSLGGSFSYNEQFF
TRBD1,TRBV10-3,-,TRBJ1-1,TGTGCCATCAGTGAGTCGTGGACAGGGGGCGGGCCTTTCTTT,CAISESWTGGGPFF
-,TRBV7-8,-,TRBJ1-6,TGTGCCAGCAGCGCCGGTCGGAATTCACCCCTCCACTTT,CASSAGRNSPLHF
-,TRBV24-1,-,TRBJ1-1,TGTGCCACCAGTGATGGCATGAACACTGAAGCTTTCTTT,CATSDGMNTEAFF
-,TRBV18,-,TRBJ1-1,TGTGCCAGCTCACCACGGGCGAACACTGAAGCTTTCTTT,CASSPRANTEAFF
TRBD2,TRBV6-5,once,TRBJ2-3,TGTGCCAGCAGTTATAGCCCAGCGGGGTTCACAGATACGCAGTATTTT,CASSYSPAGFTDTQYF
-,TRBV19,few,TRBJ1-5,TGTGCCAGTAGAAAGGAGGCGAGCAATCAGCCCCAGCATTTT,CASRKEASNQPQHF